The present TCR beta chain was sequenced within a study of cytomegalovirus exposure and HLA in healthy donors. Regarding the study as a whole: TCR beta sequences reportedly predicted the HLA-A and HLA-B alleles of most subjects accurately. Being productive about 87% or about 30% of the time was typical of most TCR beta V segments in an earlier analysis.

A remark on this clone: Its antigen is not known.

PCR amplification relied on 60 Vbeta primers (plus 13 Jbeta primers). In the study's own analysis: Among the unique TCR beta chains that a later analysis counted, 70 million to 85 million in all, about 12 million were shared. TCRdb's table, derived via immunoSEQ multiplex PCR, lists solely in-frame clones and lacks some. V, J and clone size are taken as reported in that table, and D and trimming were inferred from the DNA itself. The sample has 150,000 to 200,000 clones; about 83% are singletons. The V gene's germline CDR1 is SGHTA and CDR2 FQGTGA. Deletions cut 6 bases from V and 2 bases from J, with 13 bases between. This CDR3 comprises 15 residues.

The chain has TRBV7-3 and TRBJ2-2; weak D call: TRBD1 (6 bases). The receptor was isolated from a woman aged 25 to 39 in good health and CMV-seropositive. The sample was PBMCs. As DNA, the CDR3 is TGTGCCAGCAGTCTCGGACAGATAAACACCGGGGAGCTGTTTTTT. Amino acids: CASSLGQINTGELFF.